A single sample is the source of the 2 T cell receptor beta chains below, sequenced in a study of PD-1 blockade in classical Hodgkin lymphoma. The data were produced by immunoSEQ multiplex PCR, yet TCRdb's version contains in-frame clones alone and is incomplete. The table lists 40,000 to 50,000 clones, more than 70% of them singletons, with 20% to 25% in the top ten. Brentuximab vedotin exposure varied, and every patient relapsed after autologous stem cell transplantation. Sequencing was performed on peripheral blood mononuclear cells (PBMCs), taken at baseline. The receptor set was obtained from a human donor with classical Hodgkin lymphoma.

The chain links TRBV27 to TRBJ1-4; 9 bases fit TRBD1. V shed 4 bases, J shed 7 bases, and the junction held 7 bases outside the gene matches. Germline V gene sequence: CDR1 MNHEY, CDR2 SMNVEV (reference sequence). This CDR3 region has 15 residues. This CDR3 reads CASSSTGGSGEKLFF. CDR3 bases: TGTGCCAGCAGTTCAACAGGGGGCTCGGGTGAAAAACTGTTTTTT.

This clone showed up many times. The rearrangement links TRBV30 to TRBJ1-5, with 9 nucleotides matching TRBD1. The CDR3 covers 14 residues. J lost 0 bases, V lost 7 bases, and 4 bases had no gene match. The V gene's germline CDR1 is GTSNPN and CDR2 SVGIG (reference sequence). The CDR3 DNA sequence: TGTGCCTCGACGACAGGGGGTAGCAATCAGCCCCAGCATTTT. Amino acid sequence: CASTTGGSNQPQHF. Supplemented by reference TRBV30 and TRBJ1-5, the full variable domain reads SQTIHQWPATLVQPVGSPLSLECTVEGTSNPNLYWYRQAAGRGLQLLFYSVGIGQISSEVPQNLSASRPQDRQFILSSKKLLLSDSGFYLCASTTGGSNQPQHFGDGTRLSIL.